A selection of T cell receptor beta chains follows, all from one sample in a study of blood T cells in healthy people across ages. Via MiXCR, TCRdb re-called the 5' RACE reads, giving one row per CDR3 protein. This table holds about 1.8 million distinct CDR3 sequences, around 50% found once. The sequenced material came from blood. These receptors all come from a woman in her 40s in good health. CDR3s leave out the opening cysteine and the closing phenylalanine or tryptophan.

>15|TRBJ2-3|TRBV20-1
SARDVLVGVRADTQY
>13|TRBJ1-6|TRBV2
ASSAVAGTDSPLH
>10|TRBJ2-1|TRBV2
ASSVFYNEQF
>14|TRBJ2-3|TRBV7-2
ASRSRLAGLADTQY
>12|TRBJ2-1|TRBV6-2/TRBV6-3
ASTRMDNYNEQF
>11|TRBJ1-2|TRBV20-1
SATTGANYGYT
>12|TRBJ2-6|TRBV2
ASRPGRGANVLT
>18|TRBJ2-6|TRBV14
ASSQDAGLTFYPGANVLT
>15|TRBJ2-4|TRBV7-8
ASRQTRTGQAKNIQY
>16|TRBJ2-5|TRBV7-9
ASSLFAHRGRGQETQY
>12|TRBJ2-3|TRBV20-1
SASVLGGANTLY
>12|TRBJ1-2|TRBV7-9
ASSKRQEGYGYT
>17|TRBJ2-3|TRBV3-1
ASSQDIELGTGSADTQY
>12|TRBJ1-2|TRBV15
ATSRVRENYGYT
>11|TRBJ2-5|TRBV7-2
ASSVSPTETQY
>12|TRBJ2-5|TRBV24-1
ATSDQQGGETQY
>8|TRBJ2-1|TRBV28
ASSSQEQF
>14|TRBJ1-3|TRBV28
ASSPLGGSRGNTIY
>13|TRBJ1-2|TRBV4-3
ASSQDRTDTRGYT
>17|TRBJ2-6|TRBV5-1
TSSLEGTGGVSGANVLT
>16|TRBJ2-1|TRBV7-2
ASSPKPGRQSSYNEQF
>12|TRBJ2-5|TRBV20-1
SVKTSGDVWTQY
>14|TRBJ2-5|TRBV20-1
SARDSSGRGQETLY
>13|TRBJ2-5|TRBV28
ASSPGQPQFGTQY
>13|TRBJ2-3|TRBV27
ASSFDLMGTDTQY
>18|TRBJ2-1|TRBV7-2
ASSLKHPLTSGGYNNEQF
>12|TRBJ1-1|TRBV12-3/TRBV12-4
ASSLRGAGTEAF
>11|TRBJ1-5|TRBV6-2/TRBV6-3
ASSSFGNQPQH
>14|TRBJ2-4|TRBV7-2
ASSFTSGRAKNIQY
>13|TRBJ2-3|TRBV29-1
SVILAASPDLTQY
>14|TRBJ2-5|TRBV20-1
SARGRVGRESETQY
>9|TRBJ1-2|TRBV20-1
LLIPEDGYT
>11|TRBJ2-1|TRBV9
ASNELGVNEQF
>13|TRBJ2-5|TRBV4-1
ASSLRTNVLETQY
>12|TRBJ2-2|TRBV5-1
ASSQTPAAGELF
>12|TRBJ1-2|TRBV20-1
SAPQSITNYGYT
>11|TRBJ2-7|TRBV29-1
SVEFQGALEQY
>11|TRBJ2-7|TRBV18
ASSRLQGNEQY
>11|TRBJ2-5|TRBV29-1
SVGWTVLNEQY
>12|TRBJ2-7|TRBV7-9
ASSSTGTGDEQY
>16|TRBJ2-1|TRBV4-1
ASSQTPPEVESYNEQF
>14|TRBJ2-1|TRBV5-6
ASSFRTSGVYNEQF
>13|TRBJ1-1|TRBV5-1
ASSERQGYPTEAF
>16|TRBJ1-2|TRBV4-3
ASSQGLIGLHPDYGYT
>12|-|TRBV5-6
ASSRDRGLSEQY
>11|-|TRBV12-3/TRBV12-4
ASSVRGSDEQY
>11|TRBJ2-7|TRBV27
ASSLFQSYEQY
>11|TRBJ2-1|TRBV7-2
ASSLPSFNEQF
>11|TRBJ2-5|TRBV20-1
SAGRGRRETQY
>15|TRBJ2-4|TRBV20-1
SASGLAVIIAKNIQY
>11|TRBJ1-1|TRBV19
ASKQGAWTEAF
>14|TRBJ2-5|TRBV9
ASSVMGQGYQETQY
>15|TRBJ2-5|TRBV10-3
AISEWTSGGARETQY
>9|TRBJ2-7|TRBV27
ASKVGYEQY
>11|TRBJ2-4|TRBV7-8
ASRPTGGDIQY